The rows below give T cell receptor beta chains drawn from one sample of a study of CD8+ T cells in alopecia areata. Assay used: immunoSEQ multiplex PCR; TCRdb lists only in-frame clones, some missing. The profile shows 95,000 to 110,000 clones, 55% of them singletons. The sequencing input was CD4+ T cells sorted from blood. These receptors were taken from a human donor in good health. The CDR3 runs from the conserved cysteine through the conserved F or W. Each record gives: clone size, D gene, J gene, V gene, CDR3 DNA, CDR3 protein. A D gene is named only where the DNA matches it firmly. The listing skips clone size in some rows; elsewhere it reads once, few, many or a size class.

medium-sized - TRBJ2-7 TRBV10-3 TGTGCCATCAGTGAGCTGCGTCCAGGGGTCTACGAGCAGTACTTC CAISELRPGVYEQYF
few TRBD1 TRBJ2-7 TRBV28 TGTGCCAGCAGTTTCCATTTGGGACAGATTAGCTCCTACGAGCAGTACTTC CASSFHLGQISSYEQYF
- - TRBJ2-4 TRBV30 TGTGCCTGTCAAAGCGGAGCAACGGGAAACATTCAGTACTTC CACQSGATGNIQYF
- - TRBJ2-3 TRBV30 TGTGCCTGGAGTCCCTACTCTGGCACGCAGTATTTT CAWSPYSGTQYF
- - TRBJ1-1 TRBV30 TGTGCCTGGAGTGTATGGCCGAACACTGAAGCTTTCTTT CAWSVWPNTEAFF
- TRBD1 TRBJ1-2 TRBV29-1 TGCAGCGCTTCGGGACAGGGGGTGGATGGCTACACCTTC CSASGQGVDGYTF
- TRBD1 TRBJ2-5 TRBV29-1 TGCAGCGTTGTCGGGAGACAGGGGGTGGAGACCCAGTACTTC CSVVGRQGVETQYF
- - TRBJ2-7 TRBV7-2 TGTGCCAGCAGCTTAGGGACCTACGAGCAGTACTTC CASSLGTYEQYF
- - TRBJ2-4 TRBV2 TGTGCCAGCAGTGGACACCTAGCCAAAAACATTCAGTACTTC CASSGHLAKNIQYF
few - TRBJ2-2 TRBV29-1 TGCAGCGCCTTACGAGGGGTGAACACCGGGGAGCTGTTTTTT CSALRGVNTGELFF
many - TRBJ1-6 TRBV27 TGTGCCAGCAGGGGACAAACAGGGTGGGGTTCACCCCTCCACTTT CASRGQTGWGSPLHF
few - TRBJ2-5 TRBV5-1 TGCGCCAGCAGCTTAACTAGTACCGAAGAGACCCAGTACTTC CASSLTSTEETQYF
- TRBD1 TRBJ2-1 TRBV7-3 TGTGCCAGCAGCTTAATGGGCGGACAGGGTGGTGAGCAGTTCTTC CASSLMGGQGGEQFF
- - TRBJ2-7 TRBV27 TGTGCCAGCAGTACCCTCAGGGGCCCCGCCTACGAGCAGTACTTC CASSTLRGPAYEQYF
- TRBD2 TRBJ2-7 TRBV6-6 TGTGCCAGCAGAGAACTAGCGGGGGTCCCATACGAGCAGTACTTC CASRELAGVPYEQYF
- - TRBJ2-3 TRBV7-7 TGTGCTAGCAGCTTTGGAATGGGAAACACAGATACGCAGTATTTT CASSFGMGNTDTQYF
many TRBD2 TRBJ2-1 TRBV6-1 TGTGCCAGCACTAGCGGCTCCTACGGTGAGCAGTTCTTC CASTSGSYGEQFF
- - TRBJ2-7 TRBV2 TGTGCCAGCAGTAGCCCCGGGGTCAAGCAGTACTTC CASSSPGVKQYF
- TRBD2 TRBJ2-7 TRBV29-1 TGCAGCGTTGGACTTAGCGGGGGGGCCGACGAGCAGTACTTC CSVGLSGGADEQYF
- - TRBJ1-6 TRBV4-3 TGCGCCAGCAGCCAACAGGCCAGGAGCTCCTATAATTCACCCCTCCACTTT CASSQQARSSYNSPLHF
- - TRBJ2-5 TRBV29-1 TGCAGCGTTGCTCACACACACCAAGAGACCCAGTACTTC CSVAHTHQETQYF
once - TRBJ2-2 TRBV9 TGTGCCAGCAATCTCGGCGCGAACACCGGGGAGCTGTTTTTT CASNLGANTGELFF
- - TRBJ2-3 TRBV7-2 TGTGCCAGCAGCTTATGGGGGCAGACACTAACAGATACGCAGTATTTT CASSLWGQTLTDTQYF
- TRBD1 TRBJ2-6 TRBV19 TGTGCCAGTAGTATGGGACAGGGCAGCGGTGGGGCCAACGTCCTGACTTTC CASSMGQGSGGANVLTF
- - TRBJ2-1 TRBV5-1 TGCGCCAGCAGTTTTACCTACAATGAGCAGTTCTTC CASSFTYNEQFF
few TRBD1 TRBJ1-5 TRBV9 TGTGCCAGGTCCGGGACAGGGGAAGCGCGGCAGCCCCAGCATTTT CARSGTGEARQPQHF
- - TRBJ1-5 TRBV6-6 TGTGCCAGCAGTTACGTAGGGGGGGCGCAGGTTCAGCCCCAGCATTTT CASSYVGGAQVQPQHF
- - TRBJ2-7 TRBV5-6 TGTGCCAGCTTGGGGCAGGGAGTGGGCGAGCAGTACTTC CASLGQGVGEQYF
few - TRBJ1-5 TRBV7-2 TGTGCCAGCAGCTTACTACAGGGAAATCAGCCCCAGCATTTT CASSLLQGNQPQHF
- TRBD1 TRBJ1-2 TRBV30 TGTGCCTGGAGTCCTAACGGCTCCGGGACAGGGGCCGTCGGCTACACCTTC CAWSPNGSGTGAVGYTF
- TRBD2 TRBJ2-3 TRBV7-2 TGTGCCAGCAGCGCGGGACTAGCGGGGGGGCTGCATACGCAGTATTTT CASSAGLAGGLHTQYF
- TRBD1 TRBJ2-7 TRBV7-9 TGTGCCAGCAGCCAAGCCTTCGGACAGGTTTCCTACGAGCAGTACTTC CASSQAFGQVSYEQYF
- - TRBJ2-1 TRBV5-6 TGTGCCAGCAGCTTGGTGACAGGGTCAGTCCGCGGGGGGTACAATGAGCAGTTCTTC CASSLVTGSVRGGYNEQFF
- - TRBJ2-5 TRBV28 TGTGCCAGCAGCCGGGACCCTCGGCGGTACTTC CASSRDPRRYF
- TRBD1 TRBJ2-7 TRBV29-1 TGCAGCGTTGAAGATGGCAGGGGGCCTGCCTACGAGCAGTACTTC CSVEDGRGPAYEQYF
few TRBD1 TRBJ2-7 TRBV30 TGTGCCTGGACAAACCGACAGGGGGTCTCCTACGAGCAGTACTTC CAWTNRQGVSYEQYF
- TRBD1 TRBJ2-5 TRBV28 TGTGCCAGCAACATTGGACAGGGAGTCCGCCAAGAGACCCAGTACTTC CASNIGQGVRQETQYF
- - TRBJ2-2 TRBV25-1 TGTGCCAGCAGTAGCCCCGGGACAACGAACACCGGGGAGCTGTTTTTT CASSSPGTTNTGELFF
- - TRBJ1-6 TRBV2 TGTGCCAGCATTTTGAATGCAGGGAGGAATTCACCCCTCCACTTT CASILNAGRNSPLHF
once - TRBJ2-5 TRBV10-3 TGTGCCATCGGGGAGCGGCAGACCCAGTACTTC CAIGERQTQYF
- TRBD1 TRBJ2-7 TRBV2 TGTGCCAGCTCAGGACAGGGGAAATACGAGCAGTACTTC CASSGQGKYEQYF
- TRBD1 TRBJ1-1 TRBV7-8 TGTGCCAGCAGAAGGGGGCGGAACACTGAAGCTTTCTTT CASRRGRNTEAFF
- - TRBJ1-2 TRBV28 TGTGCCAGCCTCAGTCCAGGGAAGGTTGCCACCTTC CASLSPGKVATF
- TRBD2 TRBJ2-5 TRBV29-1 TGCAGCGTTGAAGATAATTCAGCACTAGCGGGGGCCGAGACCCAGTACTTC CSVEDNSALAGAETQYF
- - TRBJ1-1 TRBV5-1 TGCGCCAGCAGCTTGGGTCCGGCGAACACTGAAGCTTTCTTT CASSLGPANTEAFF
- TRBD1 TRBJ1-2 TRBV5-4 TGTGCCAGCAGCATGGGCGTCGGACAGGGAGGCTATGGCTACACCTTC CASSMGVGQGGYGYTF
- TRBD1 TRBJ2-1 TRBV14 TGTGCCAGCAGCCACTATGGACAGGGCCGCTACAATGAGCAGTTCTTC CASSHYGQGRYNEQFF
once - TRBJ2-2 TRBV6-1 TGTGCCAGCAGTGAAGCCCGCACCGGGGAGCTGTTTTTT CASSEARTGELFF
- - TRBJ2-7 TRBV4-3 TGCGCCAGCAGCCAAACGACCCGGGGCTACGAGCAGTACTTC CASSQTTRGYEQYF
- - TRBJ2-5 TRBV29-1 TGCAGCGTTGAGTGGGGGGCGGGCGAGACCCAGTACTTC CSVEWGAGETQYF
few - TRBJ1-6 TRBV5-1 TGCGCCAGCAGCTTGAACCCAGGAGAACGTAATTCACCCCTCCACTTT CASSLNPGERNSPLHF
few TRBD1 TRBJ1-5 TRBV28 TGTGCCAGCAGTCCCCAGACAGGGGGATACGGTCAGCCCCAGCATTTT CASSPQTGGYGQPQHF
- TRBD2 TRBJ2-7 TRBV4-1 TGCGCCAGCAGCCTCCGGGACTACACGGGGTACGAGCAGTACTTC CASSLRDYTGYEQYF
- - TRBJ1-1 TRBV5-1 TGCGCCAGCAGCTTGGCCGGGGGGGCGTTGACTGAAGCTTTCTTT CASSLAGGALTEAFF
- - TRBJ1-6 TRBV30 TGTGCCTGGAGTTTCCCCTCCGGGACTGTCAATCCCCTCCACTTT CAWSFPSGTVNPLHF